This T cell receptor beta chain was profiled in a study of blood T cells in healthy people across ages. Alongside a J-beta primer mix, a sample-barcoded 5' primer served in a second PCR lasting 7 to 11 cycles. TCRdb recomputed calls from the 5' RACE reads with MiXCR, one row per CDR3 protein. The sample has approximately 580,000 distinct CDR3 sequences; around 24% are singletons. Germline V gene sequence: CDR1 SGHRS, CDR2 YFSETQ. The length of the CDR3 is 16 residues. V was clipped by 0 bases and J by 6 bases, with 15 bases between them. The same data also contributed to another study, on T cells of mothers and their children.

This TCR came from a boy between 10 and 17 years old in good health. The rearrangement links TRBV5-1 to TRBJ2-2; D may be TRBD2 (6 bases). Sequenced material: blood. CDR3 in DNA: TGCGCCAGCAGCTTGGTGGGGGGAGAGTCCCCCGGGGAGCTGTTTTTT. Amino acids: CASSLVGGESPGELFF.